The 29 T cell receptor beta chains presented below share a single source sample, sequenced in a study of T-cell memory formation after mild COVID-19. TCRdb reprocessed the 5' RACE reads via MiXCR and lists one record per CDR3 protein. The top ten hold around 20% of the sample, which has 350,000 or so distinct CDR3 sequences, roughly 19% seen once. The sequencing input was PBMCs or a T cell subset sorted from them (not recorded which). These TCRs come from a man between 18 and 29 years old who had mild COVID-19 (a few samples of this study predate the infection). Cell type and time point are not known.

The chain is built from TRBV6-5 and TRBJ1-5; tentatively, D is TRBD1 (5 bases). With 0 bases removed from V and 0 bases from J, the gap between germline ends came to 6 bases. The CDR3 is 15 residues long. CDR1 MNHEY and CDR2 SVGAGI come from the germline V gene. CDR3 in amino acids: CASSYSGDSNQPQHF. The DNA of the CDR3 is TGTGCCAGCAGTTACTCAGGGGATAGCAATCAGCCCCAGCATTTT.

The chain is built from TRBV4-1 and TRBJ1-2; D is uncertain. Trimming left V 1 base short and J 0 bases short, with 6 bases between. The CDR3 loop spans 14 amino acids. CDR1 is MGHRA, CDR2 YSYEKL, per germline. CDR3 region: CASSQVDTNYGYTF. The CDR3 DNA reads as TGCGCCAGCAGCCAAGTAGATACTAACTATGGCTACACCTTC.

In its sample, this clonotype was seen a few times. The V call is TRBV5-1, the J call TRBJ2-5, with D unresolved. Germline V gene data show CDR1 as SGHRS and CDR2 as YFSETQ. V was cut by 1 base and J by 2 bases, with 9 bases left in between. The CDR3 is made up of 14 amino acids. CDR3 in amino acids: CASSLKSQQETQYF. In DNA form, the CDR3 reads TGCGCCAGCAGCTTGAAATCCCAACAAGAGACCCAGTACTTC.

The chain is built from TRBV7-9 and TRBJ1-1; D not resolved. Germline lookup yields CDR1 SEHNR and CDR2 FQNEAQ (reference sequence). The V end lost 6 bases, the J end lost 2 bases, and 13 bases lay between the germline ends. CDR3 length: 14 amino acids. Here the CDR3 DNA reads TGTGCCAGCAGTTACCGGACGCAAAACACTGAAGCTTTCTTT. Translated, it gives CASSYRTQNTEAFF. The whole variable domain, remainder taken from reference TRBV7-9 and TRBJ1-1, is DTGVSQNPRHKITKRGQNVTFRCDPISEHNRLYWYRQTLGQGPEFLTYFQNEAQLEKSRLLSDRFSAERPKGSFSTLEIQRTEQGDSAMYLCASSYRTQNTEAFFGQGTRLTVV.

The chain couples TRBV29-1 to TRBJ2-4, with D possibly being TRBD1 (6 bases). The CDR3 is 11 amino acids. Germline V CDR1 and CDR2: SQVTM, ANQGSEA. Deletions cut 4 bases from V and 10 bases from J, with 11 bases between. CDR3 in amino acids: CSVARDKIQYF. The CDR3 DNA sequence: TGCAGCGTTGCCCGGGACAAAATTCAGTACTTC.

This clonotype was counted many times. The V call is TRBV9, the J call TRBJ1-2; a possible D gene is TRBD1 (6 bases). Trimming pared 1 base from V and 3 bases from J, leaving 7 bases between. CDR3 length equals 13 residues. Germline CDR1 SGDLS, CDR2 YYNGEE. CDR3 region: CASSVSGDYGYTF. In DNA form, the CDR3 reads TGTGCCAGCAGCGTATCAGGGGACTATGGCTACACCTTC.

The table lists this clonotype with a few counts. J is TRBJ2-5 and V is TRBV27; the D gene is possibly TRBD2 (5 bases). Deletions cut 2 bases from V and 5 bases from J, with 9 bases between. The CDR3 is 13 amino acids. Per germline, CDR1 MNHEY and CDR2 SMNVEV (reference sequence). CDR3 residues: CASSLLRGETQYF. The DNA of the CDR3 is TGTGCCAGCAGTTTACTCAGAGGGGAGACCCAGTACTTC.

V gene TRBV12-3 or TRBV12-4 combines with J gene TRBJ1-6, with 10 bases matching TRBD1. This CDR3 has 14 amino acids. J lost 9 bases, V lost 7 bases, and 6 bases had no gene match. The CDR3 is CASTFGTGASPLHF. DNA for the CDR3: TGTGCCAGCACCTTCGGGACAGGGGCTTCACCCCTCCACTTT.

This clonotype was counted a few times. The V call is TRBV7-2, the J call TRBJ2-3; 8 bases are a match to TRBD2. This CDR3 has 17 amino acids. Unmatched junction bases numbered 12, after V lost 5 bases and J lost 2 bases. Germline CDR1 reads SGHTA; CDR2 reads FQGNSA. DNA of the CDR3: TGTGCCAGCAGCCGGACCCTTGGCGGGGGGAACACAGATACGCAGTATTTT. Translation: CASSRTLGGGNTDTQYF.

This clonotype showed up just a few times. The chain joins TRBV20-1 to TRBJ2-7, with TRBD1 identical over 11 bases. This CDR3 has 15 residues. Germline V CDR1 and CDR2: DFQATT, SNEGSKA (reference sequence). Germline trimming cut 3 bases from V and 3 bases from J; bases unmatched to any gene: 7. The CDR3: CSAREGTGGDYEQYV. In nucleotides, the CDR3 is TGCAGTGCTAGGGAAGGGACAGGGGGGGACTACGAGCAGTACGTC.

The chain links TRBV13 to TRBJ1-1; weak D call: TRBD1 (6 bases). The V gene's germline CDR1 is PRHDT and CDR2 FYEKMQ (reference sequence). The V end was cut by 5 bases, the J end by 1 base, with 17 bases between. The CDR3 loop spans 16 amino acids. CDR3 loop: CASSPVMSGANTEAFF. CDR3 in DNA: TGTGCCAGCAGCCCCGTTATGTCAGGGGCGAACACTGAAGCTTTCTTT.

V usage is TRBV4-2 and J usage is TRBJ2-7; perhaps TRBD2 as D (7 bases). The V gene lost 4 bases and the J gene lost 5 bases, with 24 bases spanning the gap. Germline V gene data show CDR1 as LGHNA and CDR2 as YNFKEQ. This CDR3 is built from 17 residues. The CDR3 reads CASSPWGRGENRNEQYF. CDR3 nucleotides: TGTGCCAGCAGCCCCTGGGGGAGGGGGGAGAATCGTAACGAGCAGTACTTC.

This clonotype has just a few counts. The genes are TRBV5-5 and TRBJ2-3; no definite D call. V was cut by 1 base and J by 4 bases, with 10 bases left in between. The CDR3 length is 14 residues. Per germline, CDR1 SGHKS and CDR2 YYEKEE (reference sequence). CDR3 amino acids: CASSLYAGADTQYF. Written as DNA, the CDR3 is TGTGCCAGCAGCTTGTACGCCGGCGCAGATACGCAGTATTTT.

The chain uses TRBV28 and TRBJ2-7; no clear D gene. The CDR3 consists of 13 residues. The V end was cut by 2 bases, the J end by 9 bases, with 14 bases between. Germline V gene sequence: CDR1 MDHEN, CDR2 SYDVKM. The CDR3 DNA sequence: TGTGCCAGCAGTTTAAGTATGGCTCCGTTGCAGTACGTC. Protein product: CASSLSMAPLQYV.

This clonotype was seen a few times. This chain connects TRBV7-9 to TRBJ2-2; D gene uncertain. CDR3 length equals 15 residues. Trimming took 5 bases from V and 3 from J, leaving 13 bases between them. Germline assignment: CDR1 SEHNR and CDR2 FQNEAQ (reference sequence). The CDR3 nucleotides are TGTGCCAGCAGCCCTACTGGACGGTACACCGGGGAGCTGTTTTTT. The encoded protein is CASSPTGRYTGELFF.

This clonotype has only one observation. The chain carries TRBV7-3 and TRBJ2-7; perhaps TRBD1 as D (6 bases). The CDR3 contains 15 residues. V was trimmed by 4 bases and J by 9 bases, leaving 22 bases between them. Germline V CDR1 and CDR2: SGHTA, FQGTGA. CDR3 nucleotide sequence: TGTGCCAGCAGCTACACTGGACAGATCGGTACGATGCAGTACTTC. It encodes CASSYTGQIGTMQYF. Supplemented by reference TRBV7-3 and TRBJ2-7, the full variable domain reads GAGVSQTPSNKVTEKGKYVELRCDPISGHTALYWYRQSLGQGPEFLIYFQGTGAADDSGLPNDRFFAVRPEGSVSTLKIQRTERGDSAVYLCASSYTGQIGTMQYFGPGTRLTVT.

In DNA, the CDR3 is TGCAGCCTTAGAGAACGAGCCAAAAACATTCAGTACTTC. Its protein product is CSLRERAKNIQYF. This rearrangement joins TRBV29-1 to TRBJ2-4; D remains unclear. The germline CDR1 and CDR2 sequences are SQVTM and ANQGSEA. The CDR3 consists of 13 residues. Trimming took off 8 bases at V and 0 bases at J, with 11 bases between the two ends.

This clonotype was seen a few times. The genes are TRBV3-1 and TRBJ1-2; no reliable D call. CDR1 and CDR2 (germline): LGHDT, YNNKEL (reference sequence). V was cut by 2 bases and J by 8 bases, with 18 bases left in between. The CDR3 has 15 amino acids. The CDR3 bases are TGTGCCAGCAGCCAATCGGTGGCCGGATCTGGAGGCTACACCTTC. Protein product: CASSQSVAGSGGYTF.

This chain connects TRBV4-1 to TRBJ2-7, with D perhaps TRBD1 (5 bases). The V end was cut by 7 bases, the J end by 6 bases, with 19 bases between. This CDR3 is 14 amino acids long. From germline, CDR1 is MGHRA and CDR2 YSYEKL. The DNA for the CDR3 is TGCGCCAGCAATCTGGAACAGGATTACACCGAGCAGTACTTC. Translating it yields CASNLEQDYTEQYF.

This clonotype was observed a handful of times. The chain couples TRBV30 to TRBJ1-1; D gene uncertain. CDR3 size: 13 residues. Trimming took 2 bases from V and 2 from J, leaving 9 bases between them. Germline V gene lookup returns CDR1 GTSNPN and CDR2 SVGIG (reference sequence). The chain's CDR3 is CAWSSGLNTEAFF. For the CDR3, the DNA is TGTGCCTGGAGTTCGGGCCTCAACACTGAAGCTTTCTTT.

This clonotype has more than one count but fewer than ten. The chain carries TRBV5-1 and TRBJ2-3; 9 bases line up with TRBD2. This CDR3 spans 17 amino acids. Per germline, CDR1 SGHRS and CDR2 YFSETQ. With V trimmed by 3 bases and J by 2 bases, 10 bases remained unmatched. CDR3 residues: CASSSGASGATTDTQYF. The CDR3 nucleotides are TGCGCCAGCAGCTCAGGAGCTAGCGGGGCTACCACAGATACGCAGTATTTT. The whole variable domain, remainder taken from reference TRBV5-1 and TRBJ2-3, is KAGVTQTPRYLIKTRGQQVTLSCSPISGHRSVSWYQQTPGQGLQFLFEYFSETQRNKGNFPGRFSGRQFSNSRSEMNVSTLELGDSALYLCASSSGASGATTDTQYFGPGTRLTVL.

In its sample, this clonotype was seen a few times. V gene TRBV2 combines with J gene TRBJ2-3; tentatively, D is TRBD1 (5 bases). V gave up 7 bases and J gave up 5 bases, with 13 bases separating them. Germline CDR1 and CDR2: SNHLY and FYNNEI. The CDR3 consists of 13 residues. In DNA form, the CDR3 reads TGTGCCAGCATCCGCCAGGGCGGAGATACGCAGTATTTT. The encoded protein is CASIRQGGDTQYF.

V gene TRBV29-1 combines with J gene TRBJ1-1; D uncertain. V lost 3 bases and J 4 bases, leaving 12 bases between the germline ends. The CDR3 spans 13 residues. Germline V gene sequence: CDR1 SQVTM, CDR2 ANQGSEA. CDR3: CSVDGSWGTEAFF. CDR3 in DNA: TGCAGCGTTGACGGCAGCTGGGGCACTGAAGCTTTCTTT.

V is TRBV20-1 and J is TRBJ2-3, with TRBD2 matching 8 bases. V shed 0 bases and J 2 bases; nucleotides not matched to a gene: 7. The V gene's germline CDR1 is DFQATT and CDR2 SNEGSKA (reference sequence). This CDR3 comprises 16 residues. Written as DNA, the CDR3 is TGCAGTGCTAGAGATCAAGCGGGGGCCGACACAGATACGCAGTATTTT. Translated: CSARDQAGADTDTQYF.

This clonotype has a handful of counts. The chain uses TRBV7-3 and TRBJ2-3; 7 nucleotides line up with TRBD2. Losses at the gene ends were 5 bases for V and 2 bases for J; bases not matched to a gene: 4. Germline CDR1 and CDR2: SGHTA and FQGTGA. This CDR3 spans 14 amino acids. The CDR3 region is CASSATSDTDTQYF. The CDR3, as DNA: TGTGCCAGCAGCGCTACTAGCGACACAGATACGCAGTATTTT.

This clonotype appeared many times. The CDR3 region has the DNA TGCGCCAGCACTCCCGACAGGGACCAAGAGACCCAGTACTTC. Translating it yields CASTPDRDQETQYF. The rearrangement links TRBV5-1 to TRBJ2-5, with 7 bases lining up with TRBD1. Per germline, CDR1 SGHRS and CDR2 YFSETQ. This CDR3 spans 14 amino acids. Germline trimming cut 6 bases from V and 0 bases from J; bases unmatched to any gene: 5.

The chain is built from TRBV7-2 and TRBJ2-2; D is perhaps TRBD1 or TRBD2 (5 bases each). V lost 1 base to trimming and J lost 6 bases, with 12 bases between them. CDR1 SGHTA and CDR2 FQGNSA come from the germline V gene. The CDR3 contains 15 residues. The chain's CDR3 is CASSLGGTPSGELFF. CDR3 coding DNA: TGTGCCAGCAGCTTAGGGGGGACCCCCTCCGGGGAGCTGTTTTTT.

This clonotype has more than one count but fewer than ten. The chain combines TRBV7-9 with TRBJ1-1, with 9 positions matching TRBD1. This CDR3 comprises 14 residues. V lost 5 bases to trimming and J lost 6 bases; unmatched junction nucleotides: 7. Germline V lookup: CDR1 SEHNR, CDR2 FQNEAQ (reference sequence). CDR3 sequence (DNA): TGTGCCAGCAGCAAGGACAGGGGAAGGTCTGAAGCTTTCTTT. It yields the protein CASSKDRGRSEAFF. The full variable domain, completed using reference TRBV7-9 and TRBJ1-1, is DTGVSQNPRHKITKRGQNVTFRCDPISEHNRLYWYRQTLGQGPEFLTYFQNEAQLEKSRLLSDRFSAERPKGSFSTLEIQRTEQGDSAMYLCASSKDRGRSEAFFGQGTRLTVV.

As regards this clonotype: At one end the junction does not follow the germline gene, possibly because of a read error. This chain joins TRBV5-1 and TRBJ2-3; tentatively, D is TRBD1 or TRBD2 (5 bases each). Germline V gene lookup returns CDR1 SGHRS and CDR2 YFSETQ. The CDR3 length is 17 residues. The CDR3 coding sequence is TGCGCCAGCAGCCCCGTTGGGGGAGAGGAGAGCACAGATACGAAGTATTTT. It specifies CASSPVGGEESTDTKYF.